The 15 T cell receptor beta chains given below trace back to one sample, sequenced in a study of T cell responses to AZD1222 COVID-19 vaccine. The data were produced by immunoSEQ multiplex PCR, yet TCRdb's version contains in-frame clones alone and is incomplete. The table has 190,000 or so clones, around nine tenths seen once. The source was peripheral blood, collected 28 days after the second AZD1222 dose. The receptors stem from an adult who received the AZD1222 COVID-19 vaccine.

The chain is built from TRBV27 and TRBJ2-1; 10 positions match TRBD2. Germline V CDR1 and CDR2: MNHEY, SMNVEV (reference sequence). Trimming cost V 2 bases and J 4 bases; bases outside gene matches: 8. CDR3 length equals 17 residues. CDR3 bases: TGTGCCAGCAGTTTAGCCCTGACTAGCGGGTTGTACAATGAGCAGTTCTTC. Translation: CASSLALTSGLYNEQFF.

The chain is built from TRBV6-5 and TRBJ2-7; 12 bases are shared with TRBD2. Germline V gene data show CDR1 as MNHEY and CDR2 as SVGAGI. CDR3 length: 15 residues. The V and J ends lost 6 bases and 1 base, in that order; junction bases with no gene match: 4. CDR3 sequence reads: CASSSLAGGSYEQYF. The CDR3 DNA is TGTGCCAGCAGCTCCCTAGCGGGAGGGTCCTACGAGCAGTACTTC.

In its sample, this clone was seen once. The chain couples TRBV2 to TRBJ2-7, with a tentative D call TRBD1 (6 bases). Between the trimmed V and J ends, which lost 10 bases and 0 bases, there was a span of 13 bases. CDR1 is SNHLY and CDR2 is FYNNEI in the germline V gene. This CDR3 is built from 13 residues. The CDR3 DNA follows: TGTGCCACAGCATCAGGGGCCTCCTACGAGCAGTACTTC. It codes for CATASGASYEQYF.

The chain employs TRBV18 and TRBJ2-1; 7 nucleotides line up with TRBD1. Trimming at V came to 2 bases and at J to 3 bases, leaving 10 bases not matched to a gene. The CDR3 spans 17 residues. Germline assignment: CDR1 KGHSH and CDR2 LQKENI. CDR3 coding DNA: TGTGCCAGCTCACCAGGCCTCCGGGACAGAGACTACAATGAGCAGTTCTTC. Its translation is CASSPGLRDRDYNEQFF.

This clone was counted a single time. The V and J genes are TRBV10-1 and TRBJ1-1; D is undetermined. Germline CDR1 and CDR2: WNHNN and SYGVQD (reference sequence). The germline V and J ends were trimmed by 1 base and 2 bases, with 14 bases remaining between them. CDR3 size: 16 residues. CDR3 in DNA: TGCGCCAGCAGTGAGTACGAGCAGGCCCGAAACACTGAAGCTTTCTTT. Translation: CASSEYEQARNTEAFF.

This sequence joins TRBV15 and TRBJ1-3; D gene uncertain. Deletions cut 0 bases from V and 9 bases from J, with 18 bases between. The CDR3 extends over 16 amino acids. CDR1 is LNHNV, CDR2 YYDKDF, per germline (reference sequence). CDR3 amino acids: CATSRDSEGRRPTIYF. CDR3 sequence (DNA): TGTGCCACCAGCAGAGATTCCGAGGGAAGAAGACCCACCATATATTTT. Full variable domain (outside the CDR3, taken from reference TRBV15 and TRBJ1-3): DAMVIQNPRYQVTQFGKPVTLSCSQTLNHNVMYWYQQKSSQAPKLLFHYYDKDFNNEADTPDNFQSRRPNTSFCFLDIRSPGLGDTAMYLCATSRDSEGRRPTIYFGEGSWLTVV.

The V gene is TRBV30, the J gene TRBJ2-3; 9 bases line up with TRBD2. V was pared by 2 bases and J by 7 bases, with 7 bases of the junction left unmatched. Germline V lookup: CDR1 GTSNPN, CDR2 SVGIG (reference sequence). The CDR3 runs to 14 residues. CDR3 sequence reads: CAWSNSGRLNTQYF. In nucleotides, the CDR3 is TGTGCCTGGAGTAACAGCGGGAGGTTAAATACGCAGTATTTT.

This chain connects TRBV6-5 to TRBJ2-7; D remains ambiguous. The CDR3 sequence is 11 residues long. V shed 6 bases and J shed 5 bases, with 8 bases lying between them. The germline gives CDR1 MNHEY, CDR2 SVGAGI. The CDR3 DNA reads as TGTGCCAGCAGGGAGAGCCACGAGCAGTACTTC. Protein sequence: CASRESHEQYF.

This clone was recorded only once. The V call is TRBV27, the J call TRBJ1-1, with 7 bases fitting TRBD1. V shed 6 bases, J shed 1 base, and the junction held 5 bases outside the gene matches. Germline V lookup: CDR1 MNHEY, CDR2 SMNVEV (reference sequence). The CDR3 runs to 14 residues. CDR3 nucleotides: TGTGCCAGCAGCCTAGGACAGGCGAACACTGAAGCTTTCTTT. Amino acids: CASSLGQANTEAFF.

The chain carries TRBV6-5 and TRBJ2-7; D is undetermined. The ends were cut back, 0 bases at V and 6 bases at J, with 9 bases in the middle. The CDR3 contains 13 residues. Germline CDR1 and CDR2: MNHEY and SVGAGI. The chain's CDR3 is CASSYSIGSEQYF. As DNA, the CDR3 is TGTGCCAGCAGTTACTCGATCGGTTCCGAGCAGTACTTC.

The gene calls are TRBV11-2 and TRBJ2-7; tentatively, D is TRBD2 (6 bases). Trimming took 2 bases from V and 0 from J, leaving 14 bases between them. CDR1 is SGHAT and CDR2 is FQNNGV in the germline V gene. The CDR3 runs 16 residues. Here the CDR3 reads CASSLRQAGPSYEQYF. DNA of the CDR3: TGTGCCAGCAGCTTAAGGCAAGCGGGTCCCTCCTACGAGCAGTACTTC.

The chain combines TRBV28 with TRBJ1-1, with 9 bases aligning to TRBD1. CDR1 is MDHEN and CDR2 is SYDVKM in the germline V gene. The CDR3 totals 18 residues. The junction had 19 bases not matched to a gene; V was cut back by 6 bases and J by 5 bases. The CDR3 loop reads CASRLYGTGRGIRTEAFF. Here the CDR3 DNA reads TGTGCCAGCAGACTATATGGGACAGGGAGGGGAATAAGAACTGAAGCTTTCTTT. The variable domain in full, completed from reference TRBV28 and TRBJ1-1, reads DVKVTQSSRYLVKRTGEKVFLECVQDMDHENMFWYRQDPGLGLRLIYFSYDVKMKEKGDIPEGYSVSREKKERFSLILESASTNQTSMYLCASRLYGTGRGIRTEAFFGQGTRLTVV.

The rearrangement links TRBV5-1 to TRBJ2-7, with D possibly TRBD2 on 6 matching bases. Deletions cut 3 bases from V and 4 bases from J, with 11 bases between. Looked up from germline, CDR1 is SGHRS and CDR2 is YFSETQ. This CDR3 has 13 amino acids. CDR3 DNA sequence: TGCGCCAGCAGCTGGGACTCCTCGTACGAGCAGTACTTC. It codes for CASSWDSSYEQYF.

The gene calls are TRBV15 and TRBJ2-5; weak D call: TRBD1 (6 bases). V was cut by 0 bases and J by 5 bases, with 25 bases left in between. This CDR3 region has 19 residues. Germline lookup yields CDR1 LNHNV and CDR2 YYDKDF (reference sequence). The CDR3 sequence is CATSRERGRGGTRDETQYF. The DNA of the CDR3 is TGTGCCACCAGCAGAGAGAGGGGTAGAGGGGGTACTAGAGACGAGACCCAGTACTTC.

With regard to this clone: At the DNA level, this CDR3 is encoded by other sequences in the same sample as well. The V call is TRBV6-2 or TRBV6-3, the J call TRBJ2-1; D is undetermined. Trimming removed 2 bases from V and 6 bases from J, with 14 bases in between. The germline V gene encodes CDR1 MNHEY and CDR2 SVGEGT. This CDR3 region has 15 residues. DNA for the CDR3: TGTGCCAGCAGTTACCGGACCAGTGGGCTCAATGAGCAGTTCTTC. This sequence encodes CASSYRTSGLNEQFF.